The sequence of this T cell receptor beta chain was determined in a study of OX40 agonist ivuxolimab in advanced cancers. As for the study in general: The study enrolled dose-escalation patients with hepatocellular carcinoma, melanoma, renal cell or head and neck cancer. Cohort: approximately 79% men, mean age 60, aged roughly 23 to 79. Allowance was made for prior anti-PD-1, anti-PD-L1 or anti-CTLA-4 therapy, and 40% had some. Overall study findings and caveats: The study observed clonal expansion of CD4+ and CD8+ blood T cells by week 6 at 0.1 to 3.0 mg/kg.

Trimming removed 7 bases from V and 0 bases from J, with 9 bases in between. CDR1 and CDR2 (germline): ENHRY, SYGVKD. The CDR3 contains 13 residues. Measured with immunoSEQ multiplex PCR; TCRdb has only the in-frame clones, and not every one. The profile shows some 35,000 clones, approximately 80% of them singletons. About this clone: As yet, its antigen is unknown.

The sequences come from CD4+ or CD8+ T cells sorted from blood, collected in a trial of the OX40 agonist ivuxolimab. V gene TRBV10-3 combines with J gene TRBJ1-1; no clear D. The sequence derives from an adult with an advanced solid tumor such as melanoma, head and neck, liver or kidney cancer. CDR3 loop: CAIMADMNTEAFF. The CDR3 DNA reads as TGTGCCATCATGGCAGACATGAACACTGAAGCTTTCTTT.